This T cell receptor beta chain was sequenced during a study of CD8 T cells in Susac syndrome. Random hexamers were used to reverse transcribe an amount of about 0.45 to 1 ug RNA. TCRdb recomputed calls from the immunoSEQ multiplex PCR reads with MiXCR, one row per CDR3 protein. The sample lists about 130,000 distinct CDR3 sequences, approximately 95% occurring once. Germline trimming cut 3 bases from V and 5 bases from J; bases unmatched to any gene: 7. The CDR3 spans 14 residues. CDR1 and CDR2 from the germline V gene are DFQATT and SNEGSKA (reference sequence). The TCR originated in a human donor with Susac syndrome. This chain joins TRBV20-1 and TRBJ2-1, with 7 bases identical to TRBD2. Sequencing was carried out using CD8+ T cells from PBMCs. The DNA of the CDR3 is TGCAGTGCTAGGCCACTAGCGCCTCACAATGAGCAGTTCTTC. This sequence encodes CSARPLAPHNEQFF.